This T cell receptor beta chain was captured in a study of T cells in Graves' hyperthyroidism and ophthalmopathy. Germline CDR1 reads SNHLY; CDR2 reads FYNNEI. The CDR3 runs 13 residues. The V gene end was trimmed by 7 bases and the J gene end by 12 bases; junction bases not matched to a gene: 14. Regarding the study as a whole: Blood also contained most expanded thyroid clonotypes above 0.001.

This clonotype was observed a handful of times. What it binds is not known. RNA transcripts provided the source from which TCR beta CDR3 regions were amplified. The HTBI set primed first-round TCR CDR3 RT-PCR. TCRdb reprocessed the multiplex PCR reads via MiXCR and lists one record per CDR3 protein. The table lists about 600,000 distinct CDR3 sequences, about 16% of them singletons. The clonotype was recovered from a woman aged 35 to 49 with Graves' ophthalmopathy. Sequencing input: blood. The chain has TRBV2 and TRBJ1-2; 7 positions agree with TRBD1. The CDR3 region has the DNA TGTGCCAGCACCTCCACAGGGGCCGCGATTCACACCTTC. Translation: CASTSTGAAIHTF.